This T cell receptor (beta chain) was sequenced during a study of blood T cells in healthy people across ages. Findings of the study overall: Calculation of diversity from one million T cells yielded estimates considered to be underestimates.

PCR was performed a second time for 7 to 11 cycles using a sample-barcoded 5' primer and a J-beta primer mix. TCRdb processed the 5' RACE reads anew with MiXCR; each CDR3 protein has one entry. The repertoire holds roughly 1.5 million distinct CDR3 sequences, roughly 43% seen once, with over 3.5% in the top ten. CDR1 is ENHRY, CDR2 SYGVKD, per germline. The CDR3 consists of 13 residues. After removal of 3 bases from V and 4 bases from J, the junction contained 2 bases not matched to a gene. This clonotype was seen more than once but under ten times. Its antigen is currently unknown. This TCR was sampled from a woman between 18 and 29 years old in good health. This chain links TRBV10-3 with TRBJ2-5, with TRBD2 identical over 7 bases. The source material was blood. CDR3 sequence reads: CAISEWEGETQYF. DNA for the CDR3: TGTGCCATCAGTGAATGGGAGGGAGAGACCCAGTACTTC.